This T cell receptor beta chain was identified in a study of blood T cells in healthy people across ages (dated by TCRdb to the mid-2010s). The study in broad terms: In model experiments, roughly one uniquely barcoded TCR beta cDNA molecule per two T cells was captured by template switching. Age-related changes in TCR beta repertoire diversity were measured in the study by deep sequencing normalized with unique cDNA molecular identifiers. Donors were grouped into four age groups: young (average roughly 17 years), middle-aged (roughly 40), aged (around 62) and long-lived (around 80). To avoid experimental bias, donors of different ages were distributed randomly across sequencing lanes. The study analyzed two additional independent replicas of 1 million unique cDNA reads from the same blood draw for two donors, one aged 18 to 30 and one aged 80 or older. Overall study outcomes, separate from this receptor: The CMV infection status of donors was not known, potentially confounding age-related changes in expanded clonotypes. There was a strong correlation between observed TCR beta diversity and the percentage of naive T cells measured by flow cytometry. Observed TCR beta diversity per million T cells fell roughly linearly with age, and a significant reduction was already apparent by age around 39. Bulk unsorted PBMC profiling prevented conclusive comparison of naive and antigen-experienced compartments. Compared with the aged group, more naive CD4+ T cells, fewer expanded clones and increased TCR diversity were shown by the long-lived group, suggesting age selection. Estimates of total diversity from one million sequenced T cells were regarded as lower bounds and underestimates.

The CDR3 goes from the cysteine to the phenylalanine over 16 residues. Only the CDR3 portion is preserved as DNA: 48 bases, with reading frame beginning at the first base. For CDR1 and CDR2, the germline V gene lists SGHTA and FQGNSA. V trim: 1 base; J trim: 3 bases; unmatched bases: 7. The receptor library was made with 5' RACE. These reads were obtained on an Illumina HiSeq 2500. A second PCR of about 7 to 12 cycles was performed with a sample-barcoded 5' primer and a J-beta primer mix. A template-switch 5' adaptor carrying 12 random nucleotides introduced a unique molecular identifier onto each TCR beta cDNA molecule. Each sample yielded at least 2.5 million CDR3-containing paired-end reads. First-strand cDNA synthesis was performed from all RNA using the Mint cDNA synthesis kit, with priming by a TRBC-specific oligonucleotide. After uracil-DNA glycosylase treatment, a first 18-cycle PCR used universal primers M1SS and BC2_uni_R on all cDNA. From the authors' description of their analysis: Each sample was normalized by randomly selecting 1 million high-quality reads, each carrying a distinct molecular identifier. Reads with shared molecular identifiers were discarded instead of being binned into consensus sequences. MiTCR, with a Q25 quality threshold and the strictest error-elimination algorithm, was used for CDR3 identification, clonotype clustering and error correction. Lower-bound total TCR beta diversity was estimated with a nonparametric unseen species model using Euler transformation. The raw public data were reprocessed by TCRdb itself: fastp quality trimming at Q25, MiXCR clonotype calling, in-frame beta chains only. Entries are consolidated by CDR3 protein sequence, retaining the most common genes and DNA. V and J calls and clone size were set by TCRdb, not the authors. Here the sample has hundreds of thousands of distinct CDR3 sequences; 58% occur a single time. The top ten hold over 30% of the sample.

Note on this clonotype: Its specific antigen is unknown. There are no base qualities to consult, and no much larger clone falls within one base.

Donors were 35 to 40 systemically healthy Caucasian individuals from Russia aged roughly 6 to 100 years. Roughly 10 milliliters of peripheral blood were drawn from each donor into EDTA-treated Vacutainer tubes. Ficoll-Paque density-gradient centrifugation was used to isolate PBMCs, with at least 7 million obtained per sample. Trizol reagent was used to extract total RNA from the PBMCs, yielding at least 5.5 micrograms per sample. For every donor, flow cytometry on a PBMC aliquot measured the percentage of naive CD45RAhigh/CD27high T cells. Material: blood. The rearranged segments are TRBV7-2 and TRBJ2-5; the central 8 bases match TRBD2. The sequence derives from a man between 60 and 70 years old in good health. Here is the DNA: TGTGCCAGCAGCTTAGTTGTGCGGGGGGCAAAAGAGACCCAGTACTTC. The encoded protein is CASSLVVRGAKETQYF.